A single sample gave rise to the 18 T cell receptor beta chains below, sequenced in a study of blood T cells in healthy people across ages. A second PCR of roughly 7 to 11 cycles used a sample-barcoded 5' primer and a J-beta primer mix. TCRdb called the 5' RACE reads again in MiXCR, with one record for every CDR3 protein. The table has about 1.6 million distinct CDR3 sequences, about 32% seen once. Source material: blood. The receptors were gathered from a woman in her twenties or thirties in good health.

This clonotype was seen a few times. The chain is built from TRBV3-1 and TRBJ1-5, with D possibly matching TRBD1 (5 bases). Germline loops: CDR1 LGHDT, CDR2 YNNKEL (reference sequence). The V end lost 4 bases, the J end lost 2 bases, and 12 bases lay between the germline ends. This CDR3 contains 15 residues. The CDR3 sequence: CASSRRDDGNQPQHF. The CDR3 nucleotides read TGTGCCAGCAGCCGCCGGGACGACGGCAATCAGCCCCAGCATTTT.

This clonotype showed up just a few times. CDR3 protein: CASSLAGRNYGYTF. CDR3 nucleotides: TGTGCCAGCAGTTTAGCTGGACGGAACTATGGCTACACCTTC. The chain couples TRBV12-3 or TRBV12-4 to TRBJ1-2; D ambiguous. This CDR3 has 14 amino acids. Between the trimmed V and J ends, which lost 0 bases and 2 bases, there was a span of 7 bases.

This rearrangement joins TRBV28 to TRBJ1-1, with D possibly TRBD1 on 6 matching bases. Looked up from germline, CDR1 is MDHEN and CDR2 is SYDVKM. V lost 6 bases and J 7 bases, leaving 15 bases between the germline ends. This CDR3 has 13 residues. The CDR3 DNA sequence: TGTGCCAGCAGCCCACGGACAGAACATGAAGCTTTCTTT. This translates into CASSPRTEHEAFF.

J is TRBJ1-5 and V is TRBV7-2; possibly TRBD1 for D (6 bases). The CDR3 is 15 residues long. Germline V CDR1 and CDR2: SGHTA, FQGNSA. Trimming shortened V by 5 bases and J by 6 bases, and 17 bases separated the two germline ends. The CDR3 DNA reads as TGTGCCAGCAGCACTAGGGGCGGGGGCAGTCAGCCCCAGCATTTT. Translating gives CASSTRGGGSQPQHF.

On this clonotype itself: Compared with germline, one end of the junction differs, possibly owing to a read error. V usage is TRBV4-1 and J usage is TRBJ1-1; TRBD1 matches 7 bases. The CDR3 runs 14 residues. CDR1 and CDR2 (germline): MGHRA, YSYEKL. As DNA, the CDR3 is TGCACCAGCAGCCAACAAACAGGGGTACCTGAAGCTTTCTTT. Amino acids: CTSSQQTGVPEAFF.

The chain carries TRBV11-2 and TRBJ2-7, with D hard to call. The ends were cut back, 0 bases at V and 7 bases at J, with 16 bases in the middle. The CDR3 contains 15 residues. The V gene's germline CDR1 is SGHAT and CDR2 FQNNGV. CDR3 sequence: CASSLDRGSVEEQYF. The CDR3, as DNA: TGTGCCAGCAGCTTAGACCGCGGTAGTGTGGAAGAGCAGTACTTC.

The rearrangement links TRBV19 to TRBJ1-1; 8 nucleotides line up with TRBD1. The length of the CDR3 is 14 residues. Per the germline V gene, CDR1 is LNHDA and CDR2 is SQIVND (reference sequence). V was pared by 6 bases and J by 2 bases, with 5 bases of the junction left unmatched. The CDR3: CASRQTGANTEAFF. In nucleotides, the CDR3 is TGTGCCAGTAGACAGACAGGGGCCAACACTGAAGCTTTCTTT.

The chain carries TRBV5-1 and TRBJ2-7; D is unresolved. The CDR3 sequence is 13 residues long. Germline-derived CDR1 and CDR2 are SGHRS and YFSETQ. The V end lost 5 bases, the J end lost 1 base, and 10 bases lay between the germline ends. The CDR3 DNA reads TGCGCCAGCAGATATACAGATTCCTACGAGCAGTACTTC. Protein product: CASRYTDSYEQYF.

The gene calls are TRBV6-1 and TRBJ1-1, with a tentative D call TRBD1 (6 bases). Per germline, CDR1 MNHNS and CDR2 SASEGT. V shed 7 bases and J shed 3 bases, with 18 bases lying between them. The CDR3 contains 15 residues. In DNA, the CDR3 is TGTGCCAGCATGGGGGCGGGAGGCCACTACACTGAAGCTTTCTTT. Translating gives CASMGAGGHYTEAFF.

The rearrangement uses TRBV2 and TRBJ2-3; 9 bases are a match to TRBD2. The CDR3 runs 15 residues. V dropped 2 bases and J dropped 14; count of bases not matched to a gene: 14. CDR1 and CDR2 (germline): SNHLY, FYNNEI. This CDR3 reads CASSEKASGKSGRYF. DNA for the CDR3: TGTGCCAGCAGTGAAAAGGCTAGCGGGAAAAGCGGGCGGTATTTT. Together with reference TRBV2 and TRBJ2-3, the CDR3 gives the full variable domain: EPEVTQTPSHQVTQMGQEVILRCVPISNHLYFYWYRQILGQKVEFLVSFYNNEISEKSEIFDDQFSVERPDGSNFTLKIRSTKLEDSAMYFCASSEKASGKSGRYFGPGTRLTVL.

The sample holds a few counts of this clonotype. The gene calls are TRBV6-2 or TRBV6-3 and TRBJ1-1, with a weak D call TRBD1 (6 bases). Germline V CDR1 and CDR2: MNHEY, SVGEGT. This CDR3 comprises 15 residues. Trimming stripped 6 bases from V and 3 bases from J, with 17 bases between. The CDR3 loop reads CASRDRQEFYTEAFF. The CDR3 bases are TGTGCCAGCAGGGACCGACAGGAATTTTACACTGAAGCTTTCTTT.

The chain is built from TRBV6-1 and TRBJ1-2; tentative D call: TRBD1 (6 bases). CDR1 and CDR2 from the germline V gene are MNHNS and SASEGT. The length of the CDR3 is 13 residues. With 6 bases removed from V and 6 bases from J, the gap between germline ends came to 14 bases. CDR3 sequence reads: CASRLGQGNGYTF. CDR3 nucleotides: TGTGCCAGCAGATTGGGGCAGGGGAATGGCTACACCTTC.

This clonotype appeared many times. The J gene is TRBJ2-1, the V gene TRBV5-1; maybe TRBD2 (5 bases). The V end lost 0 bases, the J end lost 2 bases, and 15 bases lay between the germline ends. CDR3 length: 17 amino acids. Germline V gene data show CDR1 as SGHRS and CDR2 as YFSETQ. CDR3 sequence (DNA): TGCGCCAGCAGCTTGGCCTCGACTATTGTTACCTACAATGAGCAGTTCTTC. This encodes CASSLASTIVTYNEQFF.

V usage is TRBV20-1 and J usage is TRBJ2-1, with 7 positions matching TRBD2. This CDR3 comprises 10 residues. Losses at the gene ends were 0 bases for V and 14 bases for J; bases not matched to a gene: 1. CDR1 is DFQATT, CDR2 SNEGSKA, per germline (reference sequence). The CDR3 loop is CSAREGGEFF. In DNA, the CDR3 is TGCAGTGCTAGAGAGGGGGGGGAGTTCTTC.

V usage is TRBV20-1 and J usage is TRBJ2-1, with TRBD2 identical over 7 bases. Germline CDR1 is DFQATT and CDR2 is SNEGSKA (reference sequence). The CDR3 has 14 residues. Losses at the gene ends were 3 bases for V and 4 bases for J; bases not matched to a gene: 6. CDR3 in DNA: TGCAGTGCTAGCCGGGACTATGGGTACAATGAGCAGTTCTTC. Translating gives CSASRDYGYNEQFF.

The chain recombines TRBV27 with TRBJ1-2; D is possibly TRBD1 (5 bases). V was clipped by 7 bases and J by 2 bases, with 14 bases between them. The CDR3 length is 14 residues. Per the germline V gene, CDR1 is MNHEY and CDR2 is SMNVEV (reference sequence). For the CDR3, the DNA is TGTGCCAGCACCGCACGGGCAGGGAACTATGGCTACACCTTC. Protein: CASTARAGNYGYTF.

The rearrangement joins TRBV20-1 to TRBJ1-2; TRBD1 might be the D (6 bases). V was clipped by 3 bases and J by 8 bases, with 16 bases between them. Looked up from germline, CDR1 is DFQATT and CDR2 is SNEGSKA (reference sequence). The CDR3 spans 13 residues. The DNA for the CDR3 is TGCAGTGCTAGTCCTCAGGGGAGTGGGGGCTACACCTTC. Its protein is CSASPQGSGGYTF.

The gene calls are TRBV21-1 and TRBJ2-6; TRBD2 reflects the table's D call only, with no check against the DNA. TRBV21-1 is given as a pseudogene. There are 16 residues in the CDR3. The CDR3 sequence: CASRILVIFGANVLTF. For the CDR3, the DNA is TGTGCCAGCAGAATCCTAGTGATTTTTGGGGCCAACGTCCTGACTTTC.